What follows describes a single T cell receptor (beta chain). The antigen is unknown. The sample comes from a study of T cell clonotyping in hematopoietic cell transplantation. General study points: Recipient TCR diversity dropped after transplant; expanded clonotypes rose from day 30 to 180.

Profiled with immunoSEQ multiplex PCR; TCRdb holds only in-frame clones, not every one. The sample comprises fewer than 40,000 clones, approximately 88% of which are singletons, and over 1.5% rests with the top ten. Deletions cut 2 bases from V and 2 bases from J, with 12 bases between. This CDR3 contains 15 residues. Germline V gives CDR1 LNHDA, CDR2 SQIVND (reference sequence). V and J are TRBV19 and TRBJ1-1; D is perhaps TRBD1 (5 bases). The source is a woman between 40 and 55 years old in good health. Some clones in this sample may be carry-over from other donors' samples. The sample comprised peripheral blood mononuclear cells. Written as DNA, the CDR3 is TGTGCCAGTAGTATACAAGGGGTTTTAAACACTGAAGCTTTCTTT. Its protein is CASSIQGVLNTEAFF.